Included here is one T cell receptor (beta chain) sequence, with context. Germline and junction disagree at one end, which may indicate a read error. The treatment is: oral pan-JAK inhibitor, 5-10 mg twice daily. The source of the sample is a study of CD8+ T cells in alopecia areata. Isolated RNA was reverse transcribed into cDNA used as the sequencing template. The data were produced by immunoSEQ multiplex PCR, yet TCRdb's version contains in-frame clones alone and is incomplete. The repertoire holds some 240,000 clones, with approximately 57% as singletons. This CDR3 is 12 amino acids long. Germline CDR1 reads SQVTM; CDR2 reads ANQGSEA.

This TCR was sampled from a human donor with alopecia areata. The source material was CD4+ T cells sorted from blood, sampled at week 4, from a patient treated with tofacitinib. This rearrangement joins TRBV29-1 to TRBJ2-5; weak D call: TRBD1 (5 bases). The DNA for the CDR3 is TGCAGCGCTGAAGAGACAGAAGAGACCCAGTACTTC. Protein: CSAEETEETQYF. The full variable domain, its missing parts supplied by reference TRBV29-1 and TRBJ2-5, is SAVISQKPSRDICQRGTSLTIQCQVDSQVTMMFWYRQQPGQSLTLIATANQGSEATYESGFVIDKFPISRPNLTFSTLTVSNMSPEDSSIYLCSAEETEETQYFGPGTRLLVL.